The clone carrying this T cell receptor beta chain was counted only a few times. Documented time point: sample taken at primary tumor resection. Around 68 TRACERx patients with early, untreated non-small cell lung cancer donated samples. Unsorted samples of tumor, nontumor lung or frozen PBMC had their whole RNA sequenced. This specimen comes from a study of spatial heterogeneity in lung cancer. Whole-study context: The count of detected beta-chain sequences consistently exceeded that of alpha-chain sequences. Raw reads showed each unique TCR and UMI combination turning up more than ten times on average.

Each CDR3 protein is one row after TCRdb ran MiXCR on the 5' RACE reads. The table records about 61,000 distinct CDR3 sequences, about 5.9% of them present only once. V shed 1 base, J shed 1 base, and the junction held 8 bases outside the gene matches. CDR3 size: 17 residues. The V gene's germline CDR1 is MNHNS and CDR2 SASEGT. This specimen consisted of PBMCs, obtained at surgery. The TCR comes from a female donor with early-stage non-small cell lung cancer. The chain is built from TRBV6-1 and TRBJ2-5; 8 bases match TRBD1. The CDR3 protein is CASSEGPGGPSQETQYF. In DNA, the CDR3 is TGTGCCAGCAGTGAAGGTCCAGGGGGCCCCTCCCAAGAGACCCAGTACTTC.